The present entry profiles one TCR beta chain with its context. CDR3 length: 19 residues. Trimming took off 6 bases at V and 1 base at J, with 28 bases between the two ends. This specimen comes from a study of blood T cell repertoires in COVID-19. Whole-study context: T cells, B-cell-depleted T cells, or PBMCs supplied cDNA or gDNA.

Authors' processing steps: Amplification of reference gene primers was used by the study to estimate nucleated cell counts. TCRdb's copy holds only in-frame clones and misses some; the assay was immunoSEQ multiplex PCR. V and J calls and clone size follow that table, whereas D and trimming were derived from the DNA. The data contain roughly 130,000 clones, around 90% of them seen just once; the ten biggest clones take up 2.5%. This TCR was sampled from a human donor with COVID-19, enrolled during active disease. The donor label of this sample is uncertain. Sequencing was carried out using peripheral blood. The rearrangement joins TRBV5-3 to TRBJ1-2; D gene uncertain. TRBV5-3 is an ORF, with its function uncertain. The chain's CDR3 is CARTPNVRVSLSFNYGYTF. The CDR3 nucleotides read TGTGCCAGAACCCCGAATGTGAGGGTCTCACTGTCTTTTAACTATGGCTACACCTTC.